This T cell receptor beta chain stems from a study of blood T cell repertoires in COVID-19 (dated by TCRdb to the early 2020s). For the wider study: Samples covering the acute and convalescent phases of COVID-19 were provided by collaborators in the United States, Italy and Spain. Subjects who had been exposed to COVID-19, were actively infected with it, or had recovered from it provided the deeply sampled blood TCRbeta repertoires that made up the dataset. The repertoires were released in a freely available public database meant as a resource for research on the immune response to SARS-CoV-2. Nearly every sample came with metadata listing a de-identified subject ID, COVID-19 status, age in years and sex. Where available, HLA class I and class II types were taken from metadata supplied by the sample provider and were not determined by assay-based typing. The prospective study material was composed of cDNA or gDNA derived from T cells, B-cell-depleted T cells, or PBMCs. The samples were drawn from two sources: the first 160 participants of the ongoing ImmuneRACE study, and over 1,000 subjects contributed by 6 global collaborators. The full study reports these points: Clinical and demographic metadata were provided uncurated, with the amount varying by source and participant.

Note on this clone: This clone's antigen is unknown. No much larger clonotype is one base removed from it; base qualities were not supplied.

The immunoSEQ Assay, a bias-controlled multiplex PCR, was used to amplify TCRbeta CDR3 regions from genomic DNA. On the authors' methods: Within the assay, amplification of reference gene primers was used to estimate how many nucleated cells each sample contained. Sequence reads were collapsed and filtered to measure the absolute abundance of every unique TCRbeta CDR3 rearrangement. For each sample, productive Simpson clonality was calculated as the square root of Simpson's diversity index over productive rearrangements. What TCRdb holds here is the immuneACCESS table cut down to in-frame rearrangements. Part of the clones is not present; checked against another copy, under half of the missing clones reflect an unresolved V gene, and the others are unexplained. That table gives V, J and clone size, and the DNA gave D and trimming. The table for this sample lists tens of thousands of clones; 75% to 90% of them were counted only once. The ten largest clones capture 6.5% to 9% of the sample.

Including the terminal cysteine and phenylalanine, the CDR3 comprises 17 residues. The kept DNA is CDR3 alone, 51 bases in frame from the first base. V trim: 0 bases; J trim: 3 bases; unmatched bases: 9. For CDR1 and CDR2, the germline V gene (reference sequence) lists LGHDT and YNNKEL. Collaborating institutions collected whole blood in K2EDTA tubes following their own protocols. Collaborator samples were shipped for TCRbeta analysis as frozen whole blood, isolated PBMCs, or DNA extracted from either sample type. The sequence came from a man aged 55 to 70 with active COVID-19. What was sequenced was peripheral blood. The chain uses TRBV3-1 (or the pseudogene TRBV3-2) and TRBJ2-3; 7 bases in the junction line up with TRBD2. The CDR3 reads as follows: CASSQDFPEAGTDTQYF. The sequenced DNA: TGTGCCAGCAGCCAAGATTTTCCGGAAGCGGGGACAGATACGCAGTATTTT.